These 16 T cell receptor beta chains were all obtained from the same sample, sequenced in a study of T cell responses to AZD1222 COVID-19 vaccine. The data were produced by immunoSEQ multiplex PCR, yet TCRdb's version contains in-frame clones alone and is incomplete. The table shows roughly 190,000 clones, with 90% to 95% occurring only once. The starting material was peripheral blood, obtained 28 days after the second AZD1222 dose. These receptors originate from an adult who received the AZD1222 COVID-19 vaccine.

The chain couples TRBV9 to TRBJ2-1; 13 positions agree with TRBD2. The V and J ends lost 4 bases and 14 bases, in that order; junction bases with no gene match: 9. This CDR3 is 14 amino acids long. In germline, CDR1 is SGDLS, CDR2 YYNGEE. The CDR3 coding sequence is TGTGCCAGCAGCAATAGACTAGCGGGGGGCCCAAAGTTCTTC. This encodes CASSNRLAGGPKFF. The variable domain in full, completed from reference TRBV9 and TRBJ2-1, reads DSGVTQTPKHLITATGQRVTLRCSPRSGDLSVYWYQQSLDQGLQFLIQYYNGEERAKGNILERFSAQQFPDLHSELNLSSLELGDSALYFCASSNRLAGGPKFFGPGTRLTVL.

The rearrangement joins TRBV30 to TRBJ2-7; D tentatively reads TRBD1 or TRBD2 (5 bases each). Germline lookup yields CDR1 GTSNPN and CDR2 SVGIG (reference sequence). This CDR3 is built from 13 residues. V was cut by 0 bases and J by 3 bases, with 9 bases left in between. The CDR3 DNA reads TGTGCCTGGAGTGTACGGGGCAGCTACGAGCAGTACTTC. Encoded protein: CAWSVRGSYEQYF.

This chain uses TRBV6-5 with TRBJ1-2; possible D gene TRBD1, 6 bases. V was cut by 4 bases and J by 6 bases, with 15 bases left in between. CDR3 length: 14 residues. CDR1 and CDR2 (germline): MNHEY, SVGAGI. The CDR3 bases are TGTGCCAGCAGTTCCCGGGACAAGAAGAATGGCTACACCTTC. Encoded protein: CASSSRDKKNGYTF.

The chain links TRBV14 to TRBJ2-5; 8 positions match TRBD2. The CDR3 has 14 residues. Germline CDR1 and CDR2: SGHDN and FVKESK. J lost 5 bases, V lost 2 bases, and 4 bases had no gene match. The CDR3 nucleotides read TGTGCCAGCAGCCAATGGGCGGGAGGTGAGACCCAGTACTTC. Translated, it gives CASSQWAGGETQYF.

The CDR3 loop is CATSERGLSTDTQYF. The CDR3 coding sequence is TGTGCCACCAGTGAACGAGGCCTGAGCACAGATACGCAGTATTTT. The V and J genes are TRBV24-1 and TRBJ2-3; D ambiguous. Trimming pared 4 bases from V and 0 bases from J, leaving 10 bases between. Germline V lookup: CDR1 KGHDR, CDR2 SFDVKD. The CDR3 sequence is 15 residues long.

This chain links TRBV7-2 with TRBJ1-2; 7 bases are a match to TRBD1. The CDR3 consists of 13 residues. Germline V gene sequence: CDR1 SGHTA, CDR2 FQGNSA. V trimming: 5 bases; J trimming: 7 bases; junction bases outside the gene matches: 7. The CDR3 DNA sequence: TGTGCCAGCAGCCCAGGGGGGGCTGGTGGCTACACCTTC. Translating gives CASSPGGAGGYTF.

V usage is TRBV19 and J usage is TRBJ2-7; perhaps D is TRBD1 or TRBD2 (5 bases each). The CDR3 is 15 amino acids. The germline gives CDR1 LNHDA, CDR2 SQIVND (reference sequence). Trimming cost V 5 bases and J 4 bases, with 18 bases left between them. In DNA form, the CDR3 reads TGTGCCAGTAGTCCGGGACCCGCGAGGGGATACGAGCAGTACTTC. It specifies CASSPGPARGYEQYF.

This chain uses TRBV3-1 (or the pseudogene TRBV3-2) with TRBJ1-2; D remains unclear. Germline V lookup: CDR1 LGHDT, CDR2 YNNKEL (reference sequence). The CDR3 totals 12 residues. V lost 5 bases to trimming and J lost 5 bases, with 9 bases between them. The CDR3 sequence is CASSDGRYGYTF. The CDR3 nucleotides are TGTGCCAGCAGCGACGGACGGTATGGCTACACCTTC.

The CDR3 DNA is TGTGCTAGTGGGGACAGTTTTAGCAATCAGCCCCAGCATTTT. Residues: CASGDSFSNQPQHF. The chain has TRBV12-5 and TRBJ1-5; the D gene is possibly TRBD1 (6 bases). The V and J ends lost 6 bases and 0 bases respectively, with 9 bases between them. The CDR3 is made up of 14 amino acids. In germline, CDR1 is LGHNT, CDR2 FRNRAP.

The J gene is TRBJ1-2, the V gene TRBV14; TRBD1 matches 7 bases. CDR1 and CDR2 (germline): SGHDN, FVKESK. The CDR3 loop spans 15 amino acids. The V and J ends lost 3 bases and 0 bases, in that order; junction bases with no gene match: 4. Here the CDR3 reads CASSHRTGANYGYTF. The CDR3 DNA reads TGTGCCAGCAGCCACAGGACAGGAGCTAACTATGGCTACACCTTC.

The chain recombines TRBV29-1 with TRBJ1-1, with D perhaps TRBD1 (5 bases). Looked up from germline, CDR1 is SQVTM and CDR2 is ANQGSEA. V shed 6 bases and J shed 4 bases, with 21 bases lying between them. The CDR3 covers 15 residues. The CDR3 DNA reads as TGCAGCGTCTCCGGGACCCCCTTGAAGAGCACTGAAGCTTTCTTT. Its translation is CSVSGTPLKSTEAFF.

This chain connects TRBV5-6 to TRBJ1-2, with 8 bases aligning to TRBD1. In germline, CDR1 is SGHDT, CDR2 YYEEEE. CDR3 length: 14 residues. Trimming took 1 base from V and 3 from J; bases not matched to a gene: 2. The DNA for the CDR3 is TGTGCCAGCAGCTTGCTGGACAGGGACTATGGCTACACCTTC. This translates into CASSLLDRDYGYTF.

The chain is built from TRBV27 and TRBJ1-3; possibly TRBD1 for D (6 bases). V lost 7 bases to trimming and J lost 5 bases, with 12 bases between them. CDR3 length equals 13 residues. From germline, CDR1 is MNHEY and CDR2 SMNVEV (reference sequence). Here the CDR3 reads CASIPQGRNTIYF. The DNA for the CDR3 is TGTGCCAGCATTCCACAGGGAAGAAACACCATATATTTT.

V gene TRBV30 combines with J gene TRBJ2-1; TRBD2 aligns across 14 bases. Germline CDR1 reads GTSNPN; CDR2 reads SVGIG (reference sequence). This CDR3 has 15 residues. V lost 3 bases, J lost 6 bases, and 4 bases stayed unmatched. In DNA, the CDR3 is TGTGCCTGGAGCGGGACTAGCGGGAGAAGCAATGAGCAGTTCTTC. Amino acid sequence: CAWSGTSGRSNEQFF. Full variable domain (remainder filled in from reference TRBV30 and TRBJ2-1): SQTIHQWPATLVQPVGSPLSLECTVEGTSNPNLYWYRQAAGRGLQLLFYSVGIGQISSEVPQNLSASRPQDRQFILSSKKLLLSDSGFYLCAWSGTSGRSNEQFFGPGTRLTVL.

The chain joins TRBV19 to TRBJ2-6; D may be TRBD1 (5 bases). Germline lookup yields CDR1 LNHDA and CDR2 SQIVND (reference sequence). The CDR3 extends over 14 amino acids. V was pared by 8 bases and J by 2 bases, with 10 bases between. This chain's CDR3 is CASFQGTGANVLTF. The DNA of the CDR3 is TGTGCCAGTTTCCAGGGAACTGGGGCCAACGTCCTGACTTTC.

The chain has TRBV20-1 and TRBJ2-2; possibly TRBD2 for D (6 bases). Germline CDR1 reads DFQATT; CDR2 reads SNEGSKA (reference sequence). This CDR3 has 15 residues. The germline V and J ends were trimmed by 3 bases and 5 bases, with 16 bases remaining between them. As DNA, the CDR3 is TGCAGTGCTAGTGCGGTCGGGAGAGGGACCGGGGAGCTGTTTTTT. This gives the protein CSASAVGRGTGELFF.